Detailed here is one T cell receptor beta chain. Only in-frame clones appear in the TCRdb table, and some are missing; sequencing was by immunoSEQ multiplex PCR. The sample comprises approximately 580,000 clones, around 78% of which are singletons, and 0.01% to 0.015% rests with the top ten. These data belong to a study of shared T cell receptors in the human thymus. The CDR3 is 15 amino acids. V shed 0 bases and J shed 7 bases, with 12 bases lying between them. Germline V gene data show CDR1 as WNHNN and CDR2 as SYGVQD (reference sequence). The sample was also linked to a second study, of human thymus T cells. This second study says: Healthy Finnish infants undergoing corrective surgery for congenital heart defects were used as donors. Obtained as resections during corrective heart surgery, the thymus tissue was then studied. Thymic and blood repertoires appeared to carry a bias in their V and J gene usage. Unrelated people showed highly overlapping thymic repertoires, related research reported.

This rearrangement joins TRBV10-1 to TRBJ2-2; D may be TRBD2 (5 bases). The sequence came from a boy younger than two with a congenital heart defect. Sequencing input: thymocytes. The CDR3, as DNA: TGCGCCAGCAGTGAGTCGATTCCTAGCAACGGGGAGCTGTTTTTT. This translates into CASSESIPSNGELFF.